Below, 15 T cell receptor beta chains from the same sample are listed, as sequenced in a study of OX40 agonist ivuxolimab in advanced cancers. Profiling relied on immunoSEQ multiplex PCR, and the TCRdb table lists in-frame clones only, not all of them. Altogether under 80,000 clones are present, about 92% being singletons, with the ten largest covering roughly a tenth. The sequenced sample was CD4+ or CD8+ T cells sorted from blood, obtained in a trial of the OX40 agonist ivuxolimab. The receptors were gathered from an adult with an advanced solid tumor such as melanoma, head and neck, liver or kidney cancer.

This clone was seen a single time. The chain couples TRBV6-5 to TRBJ1-1, with no clear D. The V gene's germline CDR1 is MNHEY and CDR2 SVGAGI. Between the trimmed V and J ends, which lost 2 bases and 1 base, there was a span of 2 bases. The CDR3 spans 12 residues. CDR3 amino acids: CASSYRNTEAFF. Here the CDR3 DNA reads TGTGCCAGCAGTTACAGGAACACTGAAGCTTTCTTT.

This rearrangement joins TRBV5-5 to TRBJ1-1; tentatively, D is TRBD1 (5 bases). Germline V gene data show CDR1 as SGHKS and CDR2 as YYEKEE (reference sequence). This CDR3 is built from 13 residues. The germline V and J ends were trimmed by 4 bases and 2 bases, with 9 bases remaining between them. The CDR3 reads CASSVTANTEAFF. The CDR3 DNA reads as TGTGCCAGCAGCGTGACAGCTAACACTGAAGCTTTCTTT.

Details on this clone: The junction shows a germline mismatch at one end, possibly a read error. This chain uses TRBV2 with TRBJ1-5; D is undetermined. CDR1 SNHLY and CDR2 FYNNEI come from the germline V gene. The CDR3 covers 15 residues. In DNA, the CDR3 is TGTGCCAGCAGCGAAGACACCCCTAGCAATCAGCCCCAGCATTTT. Protein product: CASSEDTPSNQPQHF.

V and J are TRBV9 and TRBJ1-2; a weak D match, TRBD1 (6 bases). Per germline, CDR1 SGDLS and CDR2 YYNGEE. V lost 1 base and J 2 bases, leaving 18 bases between the germline ends. CDR3 length equals 17 residues. The CDR3 sequence is CASSVNPTGTTNYGYTF. The CDR3 DNA sequence: TGTGCCAGCAGCGTAAATCCCACCGGGACAACAAACTATGGCTACACCTTC.

The chain employs TRBV5-6 and TRBJ1-5, with D possibly TRBD1 on 6 matching bases. Between the trimmed V and J ends, which lost 0 bases and 6 bases, there was a span of 13 bases. The CDR3 runs to 15 residues. Germline loops: CDR1 SGHDT, CDR2 YYEEEE. CDR3 sequence (DNA): TGTGCCAGCAGCTTGGGCAGGGGAGGTGGTCAGCCCCAGCATTTT. Amino acid sequence: CASSLGRGGGQPQHF.

V gene TRBV30 combines with J gene TRBJ1-6; 11 bases line up with TRBD1. Germline CDR1 is GTSNPN and CDR2 is SVGIG (reference sequence). This CDR3 contains 14 residues. The V gene end was trimmed by 5 bases and the J gene end by 10 bases; junction bases not matched to a gene: 7. CDR3 sequence (DNA): TGTGCCTGGGGGACAGGGGGGTTTCGCTCACCCCTCCACTTT. It codes for CAWGTGGFRSPLHF.

The chain is built from TRBV4-1 and TRBJ1-6, with D possibly being TRBD1 (5 bases). This CDR3 is built from 18 residues. CDR1 and CDR2 (germline): MGHRA, YSYEKL. The V end was cut by 0 bases, the J end by 10 bases, with 22 bases between. CDR3 bases: TGCGCCAGCAGCCAAGATCGCCCTCAGGGTGAACTAGTGTCACCCCTCCACTTT. Its protein product is CASSQDRPQGELVSPLHF.

The V call is TRBV9, the J call TRBJ2-5; maybe TRBD1 (5 bases). CDR1 and CDR2 from the germline V gene are SGDLS and YYNGEE. The V gene lost 0 bases and the J gene lost 4 bases, with 13 bases spanning the gap. The CDR3 covers 15 residues. CDR3 loop: CASSVAPGNRETQYF. The DNA of the CDR3 is TGTGCCAGCAGCGTAGCCCCAGGGAATAGAGAGACCCAGTACTTC.

V is TRBV19 and J is TRBJ2-7; the match to TRBD2 covers 7 bases. Per the germline V gene, CDR1 is LNHDA and CDR2 is SQIVND (reference sequence). This CDR3 is 15 amino acids long. V shed 1 base, J shed 2 bases, and the junction held 5 bases outside the gene matches. The CDR3 loop is CASSIGSGLPYEQYF. The CDR3 nucleotides are TGTGCCAGTAGTATAGGTAGCGGGCTTCCCTACGAGCAGTACTTC.

The gene calls are TRBV4-1 and TRBJ2-7, with TRBD1 identical over 7 bases. Germline CDR1 is MGHRA and CDR2 is YSYEKL. Losses at the gene ends were 0 bases for V and 4 bases for J; bases not matched to a gene: 6. This CDR3 region has 15 residues. The chain's CDR3 is CASSQDRNRGYEQYF. CDR3 coding DNA: TGCGCCAGCAGCCAAGATCGAAACAGGGGATACGAGCAGTACTTC.

The chain has TRBV11-2 and TRBJ2-5, with D perhaps being TRBD1 or TRBD2 (5 bases each). V lost 5 bases to trimming and J lost 3 bases, with 10 bases between them. Per the germline V gene, CDR1 is SGHAT and CDR2 is FQNNGV. There are 13 residues in the CDR3. CDR3 protein: CASSPGPEETQYF. CDR3 coding DNA: TGTGCCAGCAGCCCGGGACCTGAAGAGACCCAGTACTTC.

This clone was picked up one time. V usage is TRBV4-3 and J usage is TRBJ1-1; possibly TRBD1 for D (5 bases). CDR3 length equals 16 residues. Germline V lookup: CDR1 LGHNA, CDR2 YSLEER. The V end was cut by 0 bases, the J end by 1 base, with 12 bases between. The CDR3 DNA is TGCGCCAGCAGCCAAGATGGGGGGGAAGGGAACACTGAAGCTTTCTTT. This translates into CASSQDGGEGNTEAFF.

This chain uses TRBV4-1 with TRBJ2-3, with D perhaps matching TRBD2 (6 bases). Per the germline V gene, CDR1 is MGHRA and CDR2 is YSYEKL. CDR3 length equals 15 residues. V was shortened by 4 bases and J by 2 bases, with 13 bases between the two germline ends. The CDR3 DNA follows: TGCGCCAGCAGCCCCATGGAGGGATACACAGATACGCAGTATTTT. Translating gives CASSPMEGYTDTQYF.

This clone was observed once. The chain recombines TRBV4-1 with TRBJ2-2; no definite D call. Germline assignment: CDR1 MGHRA and CDR2 YSYEKL. Trimming took 4 bases from V and 6 from J, leaving 12 bases between them. The CDR3 consists of 14 residues. The chain's CDR3 is CASSPGDGAGELFF. Here the CDR3 DNA reads TGCGCCAGCAGCCCTGGAGATGGGGCCGGGGAGCTGTTTTTT.

This chain joins TRBV7-6 and TRBJ2-3; 13 positions agree with TRBD2. Germline values: CDR1 SGHVS, CDR2 FNYEAQ. This CDR3 has 17 amino acids. With V trimmed by 5 bases and J by 2 bases, 7 bases remained unmatched. The CDR3: CASSPGTSGDLTDTQYF. In DNA, the CDR3 is TGTGCCAGCAGCCCCGGGACTAGCGGGGACCTCACAGATACGCAGTATTTT. Supplemented by reference TRBV7-6 and TRBJ2-3, the full variable domain reads GAGVSQSPRYKVTKRGQDVALRCDPISGHVSLYWYRQALGQGPEFLTYFNYEAQQDKSGLPNDRFSAERPEGSISTLTIQRTEQRDSAMYRCASSPGTSGDLTDTQYFGPGTRLTVL.